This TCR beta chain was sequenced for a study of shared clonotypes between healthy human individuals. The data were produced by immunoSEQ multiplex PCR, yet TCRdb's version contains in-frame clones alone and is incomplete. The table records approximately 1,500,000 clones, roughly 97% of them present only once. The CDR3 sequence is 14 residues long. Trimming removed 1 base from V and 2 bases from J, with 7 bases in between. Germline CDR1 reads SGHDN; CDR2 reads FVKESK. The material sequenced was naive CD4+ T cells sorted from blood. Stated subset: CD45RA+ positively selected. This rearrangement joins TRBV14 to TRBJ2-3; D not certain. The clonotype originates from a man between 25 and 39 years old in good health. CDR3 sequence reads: CASSQGQTTDTQYF. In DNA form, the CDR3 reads TGTGCCAGCAGCCAAGGTCAGACCACAGATACGCAGTATTTT. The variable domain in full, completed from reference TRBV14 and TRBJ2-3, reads EAGVTQFPSHSVIEKGQTVTLRCDPISGHDNLYWYRRVMGKEIKFLLHFVKESKQDESGMPNNRFLAERTGGTYSTLKVQPAELEDSGVYFCASSQGQTTDTQYFGPGTRLTVL.